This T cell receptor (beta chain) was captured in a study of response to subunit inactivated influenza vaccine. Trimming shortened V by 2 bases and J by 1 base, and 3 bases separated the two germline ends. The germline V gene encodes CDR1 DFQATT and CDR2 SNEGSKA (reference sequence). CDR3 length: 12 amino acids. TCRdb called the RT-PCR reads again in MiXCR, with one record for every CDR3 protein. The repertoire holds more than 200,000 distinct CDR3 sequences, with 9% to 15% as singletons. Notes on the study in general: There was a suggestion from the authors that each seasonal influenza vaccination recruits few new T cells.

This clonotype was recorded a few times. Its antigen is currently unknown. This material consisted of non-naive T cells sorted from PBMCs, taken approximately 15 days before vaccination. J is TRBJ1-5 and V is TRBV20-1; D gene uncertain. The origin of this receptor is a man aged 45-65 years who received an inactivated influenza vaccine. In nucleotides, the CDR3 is TGCAGTGCTAGAAGGAGCAATCAGCCCCAGCATTTT. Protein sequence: CSARRSNQPQHF.